The 18 T cell receptor beta chains presented below share a single source sample, sequenced in a study of T cells in localized non-small cell lung cancer. Sequenced by immunoSEQ multiplex PCR; TCRdb stores in-frame clones only, minus some. Of tens of thousands of clones listed, roughly 89% are singletons. The sequencing used peripheral blood, collected before any cancer treatment. These receptors were taken from a male donor aged 60 or older with stage III squamous cell lung carcinoma.

The chain employs TRBV28 and TRBJ2-2; 11 bases map to TRBD1. Trimming removed 4 bases from V and 5 bases from J; junction bases left unmatched: 6. Germline CDR1 and CDR2: MDHEN and SYDVKM. This CDR3 has 16 residues. Here the CDR3 DNA reads TGTGCCAGCAGTTCACCGGGACAGGGGGGGACCGGGGAGCTGTTTTTT. This codes for CASSSPGQGGTGELFF.

This chain uses TRBV5-5 with TRBJ2-7; D is ambiguous. Germline V lookup: CDR1 SGHKS, CDR2 YYEKEE (reference sequence). The CDR3 is 14 residues long. V lost 0 bases and J lost 2, with 9 bases in between. CDR3 nucleotides: TGTGCCAGCAGCTTGGCCCTGGCAGCCTACGAGCAGTACTTC. Translation gives CASSLALAAYEQYF.

CDR3 nucleotides: TGTGCCAGCAGTGACCCTGGGAGCAGGACCGGGGAGCTGTTTTTT. Translation: CASSDPGSRTGELFF. The chain employs TRBV25-1 and TRBJ2-2, with a weak D call TRBD2 (5 bases). The CDR3 runs to 15 residues. Germline V CDR1 and CDR2: MGHDK, SYGVNS. V dropped 3 bases and J dropped 5 bases, with 13 bases sitting between them.

V is TRBV6-1 and J is TRBJ1-3; maybe TRBD1 (5 bases). This CDR3 region has 14 residues. Deletions cut 6 bases from V and 3 bases from J, with 12 bases between. The germline CDR1 and CDR2 sequences are MNHNS and SASEGT. The CDR3 here is CASSVTGGGNTIYF. As DNA, the CDR3 is TGTGCCAGCAGCGTCACAGGCGGTGGAAACACCATATATTTT.

This clone appeared a single time. The chain has TRBV14 and TRBJ2-1, with D perhaps matching TRBD2 (6 bases). The CDR3 runs 18 residues. CDR1 and CDR2 from the germline V gene are SGHDN and FVKESK. Trimming took off 4 bases at V and 0 bases at J, with 19 bases between the two ends. CDR3 loop: CASSPLEGLGRSYNEQFF. The CDR3 region has the DNA TGTGCCAGCAGCCCGCTGGAGGGCTTGGGTCGCTCCTACAATGAGCAGTTCTTC.

V is TRBV19 and J is TRBJ2-3; D is perhaps TRBD2 (5 bases). CDR1 LNHDA and CDR2 SQIVND come from the germline V gene (reference sequence). The germline V and J ends were trimmed by 7 bases and 2 bases, with 13 bases remaining between them. The CDR3 totals 14 residues. CDR3 coding DNA: TGTGCCAGTACTCCGGCGGGCATCACAGATACGCAGTATTTT. Translation: CASTPAGITDTQYF.

This sequence joins TRBV5-8 and TRBJ1-4, with D perhaps TRBD1 (6 bases). V lost 3 bases and J 4 bases, leaving 10 bases between the germline ends. CDR1 is SGHTS and CDR2 is YDEGEE in the germline V gene. The CDR3 is 14 amino acids. CDR3: CASSYGQINEKLFF. Here the CDR3 DNA reads TGTGCCAGCAGCTATGGACAGATTAATGAAAAACTGTTTTTT. Drawing the rest from reference TRBV5-8 and TRBJ1-4, the complete variable domain is EAGVTQSPTHLIKTRGQQATLRCSPISGHTSVYWYQQALGLGLQFLLWYDEGEERNRGNFPPRFSGRQFPNYSSELNVNALELEDSALYLCASSYGQINEKLFFGSGTQLSVL.

This clone appeared a single time. This rearrangement joins TRBV5-6 to TRBJ1-5; D gene uncertain. The V gene's germline CDR1 is SGHDT and CDR2 YYEEEE. V was pared by 0 bases and J by 3 bases, with 10 bases between. This CDR3 has 15 residues. The CDR3 DNA reads as TGTGCCAGCAGCTTGGCCATGGACTCCAATCAGCCCCAGCATTTT. It is translated as CASSLAMDSNQPQHF.

This chain links TRBV21-1 with TRBJ1-1; TRBD1, the D gene given by the table, was not confirmed from the DNA. TRBV21-1 is shown as a pseudogene. CDR3 length: 10 residues. CDR3 sequence: CARRGTEAFF. The CDR3, as DNA: TGTGCCAGAAGGGGGACTGAAGCTTTCTTT.

Details on this clone: The sample contains more than one DNA sequence encoding this CDR3. In nucleotides, the CDR3 is TGTGCCAGCAGCGTAGGACTAGCGGGGACCGGGGAGCTGTTTTTT. Its protein is CASSVGLAGTGELFF. This chain connects TRBV9 to TRBJ2-2, with TRBD2 matching 11 bases. This CDR3 spans 15 amino acids. The V gene end was trimmed by 0 bases and the J gene end by 5 bases; junction bases not matched to a gene: 0. CDR1 is SGDLS, CDR2 YYNGEE, per germline.

This chain links TRBV12-5 with TRBJ1-2, with 10 bases aligning to TRBD1. Trimming took 6 bases from V and 7 from J; bases not matched to a gene: 5. The CDR3 loop spans 13 amino acids. The germline V gene has CDR1 LGHNT and CDR2 FRNRAP. Written as DNA, the CDR3 is TGTGCTAGTGGCCACAGACAGGGGGCTGGCTACACCTTC. Translating it yields CASGHRQGAGYTF.

This clone was counted a single time. The chain recombines TRBV29-1 with TRBJ2-7, with TRBD1 as a possible D gene (5 bases). Trimming removed 4 bases at V and 6 bases at J, with 10 bases between. Germline CDR1 is SQVTM and CDR2 is ANQGSEA. This CDR3 spans 11 amino acids. The CDR3 loop reads CSVVGVGEQYF. The CDR3, as DNA: TGCAGCGTTGTAGGGGTTGGCGAGCAGTACTTC.

The J gene is TRBJ2-7, the V gene TRBV7-9, with a possible D match to TRBD1 (8 bases). This CDR3 comprises 15 residues. In germline, CDR1 is SEHNR, CDR2 FQNEAQ (reference sequence). The V gene lost 5 bases and the J gene lost 4 bases, with 18 bases spanning the gap. CDR3 residues: CASSLQGGRVYEQYF. As DNA, the CDR3 is TGTGCCAGCAGCCTACAGGGGGGGCGAGTTTACGAGCAGTACTTC. The complete variable domain, with remaining parts taken from reference TRBV7-9 and TRBJ2-7, reads DTGVSQNPRHKITKRGQNVTFRCDPISEHNRLYWYRQTLGQGPEFLTYFQNEAQLEKSRLLSDRFSAERPKGSFSTLEIQRTEQGDSAMYLCASSLQGGRVYEQYFGPGTRLTVT.

CDR3 DNA: TGTGCCAGCGGGGGCCTCTCTGGAAACACCATATATTTT. Its translation is CASGGLSGNTIYF. The gene calls are TRBV6-6 and TRBJ1-3; weak D call: TRBD1 (6 bases). Between the trimmed V and J ends, which lost 8 bases and 0 bases, there was a span of 8 bases. This CDR3 is built from 13 residues. Germline CDR1 MNHNY, CDR2 SVGAGI (reference sequence).

The chain links TRBV10-3 to TRBJ2-3; 13 nucleotides align to TRBD2. Germline CDR1 reads ENHRY; CDR2 reads SYGVKD. The CDR3 contains 16 residues. V was pared by 5 bases and J by 3 bases, with 5 bases of the junction left unmatched. The CDR3 loop is CAISTSGGARTDTQYF. The DNA for the CDR3 is TGTGCCATCAGTACTAGCGGGGGGGCCAGGACAGATACGCAGTATTTT.

V and J are TRBV6-5 and TRBJ2-7; D uncertain. With 6 bases removed from V and 6 bases from J, the gap between germline ends came to 9 bases. Germline values: CDR1 MNHEY, CDR2 SVGAGI. This CDR3 has 11 amino acids. The CDR3 region has the DNA TGTGCCAGCAGAGGAGTTTCCGAGCAGTACTTC. Its translation: CASRGVSEQYF.

This sequence joins TRBV18 and TRBJ1-1; 9 positions agree with TRBD1. Germline V CDR1 and CDR2: KGHSH, LQKENI. V gave up 3 bases and J gave up 1 base; unmatched junction bases: 9. CDR3 length: 17 residues. The CDR3 sequence is CASSPYTGTGKNTEAFF. CDR3 nucleotides: TGTGCCAGCTCACCGTACACCGGGACAGGGAAGAACACTGAAGCTTTCTTT.

V and J are TRBV14 and TRBJ1-2; D is unclear. V lost 1 base and J lost 4, with 19 bases in between. CDR1 and CDR2 (germline): SGHDN, FVKESK. This CDR3 is 17 amino acids long. CDR3 in amino acids: CASSQVGKAGPFYGYTF. DNA for the CDR3: TGTGCCAGCAGCCAAGTGGGGAAGGCGGGCCCTTTCTATGGCTACACCTTC.